This T cell receptor beta chain stems from a study of blood T cells in healthy people across ages. It was with a sample-barcoded 5' primer and a J-beta primer mix that a second PCR of roughly 7 to 12 cycles was run. From the 5' RACE reads, TCRdb called clonotypes with MiXCR, one entry per CDR3 protein. The table lists 1.4 million to 1.5 million distinct CDR3 sequences, about 40% of them singletons, with roughly 7.9% in the top ten. Germline trimming cut 0 bases from V and 4 bases from J; bases unmatched to any gene: 8. CDR3 length: 17 residues. CDR1 is SGHRS and CDR2 is YFSETQ in the germline V gene.

This chain joins TRBV5-1 and TRBJ2-3, with 10 bases identical to TRBD2. This receptor was identified in a woman under 30 in good health. Sample: blood. The CDR3 bases are TGCGCCAGCAGCTTGGAGGGGAAGCGGGGGGGCCCAGATACGCAGTATTTT. Amino acids: CASSLEGKRGGPDTQYF.